This T cell receptor beta chain appears in the sequencing data of a study of memory CD8 T cells in hepatitis C reinfection. Study in general: Between 55 and 20 weeks before reinfection detection, pre-reinfection samples were drawn.

Libraries were prepared by immunoSEQ multiplex PCR; TCRdb keeps only in-frame clonotypes and omits some of them. The sample carries over 50,000 clones, around nine tenths recorded once. Looked up from germline, CDR1 is MNHEY and CDR2 is SMNVEV (reference sequence). V was shortened by 4 bases and J by 7 bases, with 14 bases between the two germline ends. The CDR3 runs 14 residues. As for time point: pre-reinfection, 55 to 20 weeks before reinfection detection. No in vitro expansion preceded TCR sequencing of the sorted cells. This receptor was taken from a man aged 18 to 30 with hepatitis C virus infection. V is TRBV27 and J is TRBJ2-1; a possible D gene is TRBD2 (5 bases). Input material: naive CD8+ T cells sorted from blood. CDR3 nucleotide sequence: TGTGCCAGCAGTTCGAGCGGAGTGGGTAATGAGCAGTTCTTC. This gives the protein CASSSSGVGNEQFF.